This T cell receptor (beta chain) was observed in a study of blood T cell repertoires in COVID-19. The protocol was immunoSEQ multiplex PCR, while the TCRdb copy is restricted to in-frame clones and leaves out a portion. The table lists about 90,000 clones, approximately 83% of them singletons. The sequence came from a man aged 60 to 75 with acute or convalescent COVID-19. Specimen: peripheral blood.

CDR3: CASSLQGTNEKLFF. The CDR3, as DNA: TGTGCCAGCAGTCTACAGGGTACTAATGAAAAACTGTTTTTT. This chain links TRBV6-5 with TRBJ1-4, with a weak D call TRBD1 (6 bases). The germline V and J ends were trimmed by 5 bases and 2 bases, with 9 bases remaining between them. The germline V gene encodes CDR1 MNHEY and CDR2 SVGAGI. This CDR3 is built from 14 residues.